These 15 T cell receptor beta chains were all obtained from the same sample, sequenced in a study of blood T cell repertoires in COVID-19. Some clones are missing from TCRdb's copy, which holds only in-frame ones; the method was immunoSEQ multiplex PCR. The sample includes about 480,000 clones, 88% of them seen just once. The sequenced sample was PBMCs or T cells enriched from blood (not recorded which). The receptors stem from a woman aged 40 to 49 who had recovered from COVID-19.

This rearrangement joins TRBV19 to TRBJ1-2; D gene unclear. Germline CDR1 LNHDA, CDR2 SQIVND (reference sequence). The CDR3 totals 15 residues. V lost 5 bases and J 1 base, leaving 14 bases between the germline ends. CDR3 region: CASSPRQEVNYGYTF. As DNA, the CDR3 is TGTGCCAGTAGTCCCCGTCAGGAAGTTAACTATGGCTACACCTTC.

This clone has only one observation. This chain connects TRBV25-1 to TRBJ1-1; D is perhaps TRBD1 (5 bases). Germline CDR1 reads MGHDK; CDR2 reads SYGVNS. This CDR3 comprises 13 residues. Trimming shortened V by 7 bases and J by 5 bases, and 14 bases separated the two germline ends. The CDR3 DNA sequence: TGTGCCAGCATGAAGAGGGAGGGGACTGAAGCTTTCTTT. Amino acids: CASMKREGTEAFF.

This chain uses TRBV20-1 with TRBJ2-1; TRBD2 aligns across 9 bases. This CDR3 contains 11 residues. Germline V lookup: CDR1 DFQATT, CDR2 SNEGSKA (reference sequence). J lost 15 bases, V lost 0 bases, and 3 bases had no gene match. The CDR3 coding sequence is TGCAGTGCTAGAGAAGGACTAGCGACGTTCTTC. Encoded protein: CSAREGLATFF.

The chain uses TRBV18 and TRBJ1-1; 9 positions agree with TRBD1. Trimming at V came to 3 bases and at J to 4 bases, leaving 9 bases not matched to a gene. CDR1 and CDR2 from the germline V gene are KGHSH and LQKENI. The CDR3 runs 16 residues. The CDR3 here is CASSPGTGRVITEAFF. CDR3 nucleotide sequence: TGTGCCAGCTCACCGGGGACAGGGAGAGTGATCACTGAAGCTTTCTTT.

This chain uses TRBV3-1 (or the pseudogene TRBV3-2) with TRBJ2-5, with D tentatively TRBD2 (7 bases). V dropped 0 bases and J dropped 2 bases, with 16 bases sitting between them. Germline values: CDR1 LGHDT, CDR2 YNNKEL (reference sequence). The CDR3 runs to 17 residues. The CDR3 loop reads CASSQEKWGRGQETQYF. In DNA form, the CDR3 reads TGTGCCAGCAGCCAAGAGAAATGGGGGAGGGGGCAAGAGACCCAGTACTTC.

This chain joins TRBV29-1 and TRBJ1-2; a possible D gene is TRBD1 (5 bases). This CDR3 is built from 15 residues. V gave up 7 bases and J gave up 4 bases, with 22 bases separating them. Per germline, CDR1 SQVTM and CDR2 ANQGSEA. In DNA, the CDR3 is TGCAGCGAAAGTGGTTCTCAGGACCAGGGCTATGGCTACACCTTC. This translates into CSESGSQDQGYGYTF.

The chain combines TRBV7-2 with TRBJ1-5; D is undetermined. Trimming took off 1 base at V and 3 bases at J, with 13 bases between the two ends. In germline, CDR1 is SGHTA, CDR2 FQGNSA. CDR3 length: 16 residues. Here the CDR3 reads CASSLVDQQLNQPQHF. For the CDR3, the DNA is TGTGCCAGCAGCTTAGTGGATCAACAGCTCAATCAGCCCCAGCATTTT.

The chain couples TRBV6-2 or TRBV6-3 to TRBJ2-1, with TRBD2 identical over 7 bases. J gave up 5 bases and V 2 bases, and 9 bases lay outside the gene matches. The germline gives CDR1 MNHEY, CDR2 SVGEGT. This CDR3 has 16 amino acids. CDR3 sequence: CASSYLGRESDNEQFF. The CDR3 coding sequence is TGTGCCAGCAGTTACCTTGGGCGGGAGTCTGACAATGAGCAGTTCTTC.

V usage is TRBV11-2 and J usage is TRBJ2-7; D call uncertain. Germline lookup yields CDR1 SGHAT and CDR2 FQNNGV. The CDR3 contains 12 residues. Trimming left V 5 bases short and J 0 bases short, with 5 bases between. The CDR3 reads CASSLSSYEQYF. The CDR3 bases are TGTGCCAGCAGCCTCAGCTCCTACGAGCAGTACTTC.

The table lists this clone with a few counts. The chain uses TRBV11-2 and TRBJ1-2; D uncertain. The V gene's germline CDR1 is SGHAT and CDR2 FQNNGV. V lost 4 bases and J lost 2, with 8 bases in between. The CDR3 consists of 13 residues. The CDR3 loop is CASSSTSNYGYTF. The CDR3, as DNA: TGTGCCAGCAGCTCGACATCGAACTATGGCTACACCTTC.

As concerns this clone: A clone one base away is much larger, so this may be a read error. The V call is TRBV19, the J call TRBJ2-3, with D possibly being TRBD2 (7 bases). CDR1 LNHDA and CDR2 SQIVND come from the germline V gene (reference sequence). The CDR3 runs to 13 residues. CDR3 region: CANSIGGGDTQYF. Written as DNA, the CDR3 is TGTGCCAATAGTATAGGGGGGGGAGATACGCAGTATTTT.

A single count supports this clone. The CDR3 sequence: CASSPWDRANTEAFF. In nucleotides, the CDR3 is TGTGCCAGCAGCCCCTGGGACAGGGCGAACACTGAAGCTTTCTTT. The chain employs TRBV5-6 and TRBJ1-1, with 9 bases matching TRBD1. The V segment lost 4 bases and the J segment 1 base; nucleotides outside the gene matches: 5. Germline CDR1 is SGHDT and CDR2 is YYEEEE. This CDR3 has 15 residues.

This sequence joins TRBV15 and TRBJ2-1; D is uncertain. CDR3 length equals 13 residues. V shed 4 bases and J shed 4 bases, with 8 bases lying between them. In germline, CDR1 is LNHNV, CDR2 YYDKDF (reference sequence). The CDR3 reads CATSTYPYNEQFF. CDR3 DNA sequence: TGTGCCACCAGCACCTATCCGTACAATGAGCAGTTCTTC.

The chain recombines TRBV5-4 with TRBJ1-4; tentative D call: TRBD1 (5 bases). Germline CDR1 is SGHNT and CDR2 is YYREEE (reference sequence). Trimming stripped 2 bases from V and 10 bases from J, with 18 bases between. This CDR3 contains 15 residues. The CDR3 DNA sequence: TGTGCCAGCAGCTTAAAGGATCTCCCCGGGGGAAAACTGTTTTTT. Translation: CASSLKDLPGGKLFF.

This clone has only a few counts. The chain carries TRBV4-3 and TRBJ1-1; TRBD1 might be the D (6 bases). The CDR3 is 15 amino acids. V was trimmed by 0 bases and J by 5 bases, leaving 13 bases between them. Looked up from germline, CDR1 is LGHNA and CDR2 is YSLEER. The DNA of the CDR3 is TGCGCCAGCAGCCAAGATCTGAGACAGGATACTGAAGCTTTCTTT. Its protein product is CASSQDLRQDTEAFF.